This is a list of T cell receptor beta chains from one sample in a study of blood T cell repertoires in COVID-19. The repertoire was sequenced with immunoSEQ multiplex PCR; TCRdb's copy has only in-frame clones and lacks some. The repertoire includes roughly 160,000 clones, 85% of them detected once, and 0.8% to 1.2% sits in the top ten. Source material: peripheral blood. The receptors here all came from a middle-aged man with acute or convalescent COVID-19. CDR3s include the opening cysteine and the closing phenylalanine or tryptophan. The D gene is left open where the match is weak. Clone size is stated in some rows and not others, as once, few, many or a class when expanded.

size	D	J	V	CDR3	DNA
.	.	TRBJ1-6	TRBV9	CASSPMSSYNSPLHF	TGTGCCAGCAGCCCCATGAGCTCCTATAATTCACCCCTCCACTTT
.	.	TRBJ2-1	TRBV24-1	CATSRRSYNEQFF	TGTGCCACCAGTCGCCGGTCATACAATGAGCAGTTCTTC
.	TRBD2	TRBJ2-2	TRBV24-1	CATSGGGENTGELFF	TGTGCCACCAGTGGCGGGGGAGAGAACACCGGGGAGCTGTTTTTT
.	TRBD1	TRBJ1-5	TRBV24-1	CATSSGQGQPQHF	TGTGCCACCAGTAGCGGACAGGGCCAGCCCCAGCATTTT
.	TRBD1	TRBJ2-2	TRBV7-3	CASSPPGDRGRPDTGELFF	TGTGCCAGCAGCCCACCGGGGGACAGGGGAAGACCGGACACCGGGGAGCTGTTTTTT
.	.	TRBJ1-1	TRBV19	CASSPQRQVGIEAFF	TGTGCCAGTAGTCCCCAAAGACAGGTGGGGATTGAAGCTTTCTTT
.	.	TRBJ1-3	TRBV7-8	CASSSSTGIGNTIYF	TGTGCCAGCAGCTCGAGCACAGGGATAGGAAACACCATATATTTT
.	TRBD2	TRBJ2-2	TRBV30	CAWRNLLAGGMNTGELFF	TGTGCCTGGAGGAATCTACTAGCGGGGGGTATGAACACCGGGGAGCTGTTTTTT
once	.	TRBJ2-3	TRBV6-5	CASRHADTQYF	TGTGCCAGCAGACATGCAGATACGCAGTATTTT
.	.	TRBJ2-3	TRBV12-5	CASGLTDTQYF	TGTGCTAGTGGTCTCACAGATACGCAGTATTTT
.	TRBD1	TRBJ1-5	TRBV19	CASSHGQGGPNQPQHF	TGTGCCAGTAGTCATGGACAGGGAGGCCCCAATCAGCCCCAGCATTTT
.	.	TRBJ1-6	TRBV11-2	CASSNLPGNSPLHF	TGTGCCAGCAGCAACCTCCCGGGGAATTCACCCCTCCACTTT
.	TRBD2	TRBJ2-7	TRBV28	CASSPPSRGKAYEQYF	TGTGCCAGCAGCCCCCCTTCGCGGGGGAAGGCATACGAGCAGTACTTC
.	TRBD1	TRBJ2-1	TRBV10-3	CAISESGTGTYNEQFF	TGTGCCATCAGTGAGTCCGGGACAGGAACCTACAATGAGCAGTTCTTC
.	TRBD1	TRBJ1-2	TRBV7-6	CASSFEDRGLSGYTF	TGTGCCAGCAGCTTCGAGGACAGGGGCCTAAGTGGCTACACCTTC
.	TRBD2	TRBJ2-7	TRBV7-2	CASVLAGGLSYEQYF	TGTGCCAGCGTACTAGCGGGGGGATTATCCTACGAGCAGTACTTC
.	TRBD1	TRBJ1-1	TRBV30	CAWSAGGSGEAFF	TGTGCCTGGAGTGCAGGGGGCTCGGGTGAAGCTTTCTTT
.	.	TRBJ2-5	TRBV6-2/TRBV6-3	CASSYESPPRGEETQYF	TGTGCCAGCAGTTACGAGTCCCCACCCAGGGGAGAAGAGACCCAGTACTTC
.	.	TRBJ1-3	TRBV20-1	CSARVENTIYF	TGCAGTGCTAGAGTAGAAAACACCATATATTTT
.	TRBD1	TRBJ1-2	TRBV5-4	CASSSTGTGGYTF	TGTGCCAGCAGCTCAACCGGGACAGGGGGCTACACCTTC
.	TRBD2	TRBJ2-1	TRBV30	CAWSVRSGGHNEQFF	TGTGCCTGGAGTGTACGTAGCGGGGGGCACAATGAGCAGTTCTTC
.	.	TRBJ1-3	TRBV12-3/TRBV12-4	CASSFGGDTIYF	TGTGCCAGCAGTTTCGGAGGAGACACCATATATTTT
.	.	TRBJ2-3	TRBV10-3	CAINDKITDTQYF	TGTGCCATCAACGACAAGATAACCGATACGCAGTATTTT
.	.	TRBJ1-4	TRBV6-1	CASSDGTGVHNEKLFF	TGTGCCAGCAGTGACGGAACCGGGGTACATAATGAAAAACTGTTTTTT
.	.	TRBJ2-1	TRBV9	CASSPYNSFGGSNEQFF	TGTGCCAGCAGCCCCTACAATAGCTTCGGAGGGTCCAATGAGCAGTTCTTC
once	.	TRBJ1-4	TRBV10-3	CAISESETANEKLFF	TGTGCCATCAGTGAGTCCGAGACAGCAAATGAAAAACTGTTTTTT
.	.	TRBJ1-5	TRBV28	CASIQEYSNQPQHF	TGTGCCAGCATACAAGAATATAGCAATCAGCCCCAGCATTTT
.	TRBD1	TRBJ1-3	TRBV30	CAWGRGLGNTIYF	TGTGCCTGGGGCAGGGGGTTAGGAAACACCATATATTTT
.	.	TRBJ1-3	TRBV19	CASSIGGQSSGNTIYF	TGTGCCAGTAGTATAGGCGGACAGAGCTCTGGAAACACCATATATTTT
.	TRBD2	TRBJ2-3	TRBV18	CASSPQRGSTDTQYF	TGTGCCAGCTCACCGCAGCGGGGAAGCACAGATACGCAGTATTTT
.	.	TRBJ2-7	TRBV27	CASSLLYAQPPYEQYF	TGTGCCAGCAGTTTATTGTACGCACAACCACCCTACGAGCAGTACTTC
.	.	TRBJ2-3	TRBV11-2	CASSLVGKISSTDTQYF	TGTGCCAGCAGCTTAGTGGGCAAGATCTCTAGCACAGATACGCAGTATTTT
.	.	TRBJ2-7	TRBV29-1	CSVEQDYEQYF	TGCAGCGTTGAACAGGACTACGAGCAGTACTTC
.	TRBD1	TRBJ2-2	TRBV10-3	CAIKRGTDTGELFF	TGTGCCATCAAAAGGGGGACAGACACCGGGGAGCTGTTTTTT
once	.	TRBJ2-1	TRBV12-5	CASGLDSYNEQFF	TGTGCTAGTGGTTTGGACAGCTACAATGAGCAGTTCTTC
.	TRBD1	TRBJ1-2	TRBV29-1	CSVDLQSGTGF	TGCAGCGTTGATCTCCAGTCCGGGACAGGCTTC
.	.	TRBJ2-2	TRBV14	CASSQAGTGELFF	TGTGCCAGCAGCCAAGCAGGGACCGGGGAGCTGTTTTTT
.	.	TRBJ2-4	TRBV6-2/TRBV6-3	CASSYAAGKNIQYF	TGTGCCAGCAGTTATGCGGCAGGGAAAAACATTCAGTACTTC
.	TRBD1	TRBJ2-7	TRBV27	CASRGQDSYEQYF	TGTGCCAGCAGAGGACAGGATTCCTACGAGCAGTACTTC
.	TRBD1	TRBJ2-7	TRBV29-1	CSVRDRGTYEQYF	TGCAGCGTCCGGGACAGGGGTACGTACGAGCAGTACTTC
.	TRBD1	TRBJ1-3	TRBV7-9	CASSFGQGENTIYF	TGTGCCAGCAGTTTCGGGCAGGGGGAAAACACCATATATTTT
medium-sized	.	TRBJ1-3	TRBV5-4	CASSFLGGNTIYF	TGTGCCAGCAGCTTCCTGGGCGGAAACACCATATATTTT
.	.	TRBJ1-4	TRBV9	CASSVRGTDEKLFF	TGTGCCAGCAGCGTACGGGGAACGGATGAAAAACTGTTTTTT
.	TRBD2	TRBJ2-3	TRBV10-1	CASSPLLRASGGKGADTQYF	TGCGCCAGCAGCCCCCTGTTGAGGGCTAGCGGGGGCAAAGGGGCAGATACGCAGTATTTT
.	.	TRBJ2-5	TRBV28	CASSSGEETQYF	TGTGCCAGCAGTTCGGGGGAAGAGACCCAGTACTTC
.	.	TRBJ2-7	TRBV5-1	CASSLTGSSYEQYF	TGCGCCAGCAGCTTGACAGGGAGCTCCTACGAGCAGTACTTC
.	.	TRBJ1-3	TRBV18	CASSPAGSGNTIYF	TGTGCCAGCTCACCGGCGGGCTCTGGAAACACCATATATTTT
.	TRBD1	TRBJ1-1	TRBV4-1	CASTLLTGSTEAFF	TGCGCCAGCACCTTGTTGACAGGGTCGACTGAAGCTTTCTTT
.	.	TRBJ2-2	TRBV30	CAWTSKRGGNTGELFF	TGTGCCTGGACCTCGAAGAGGGGGGGAAACACCGGGGAGCTGTTTTTT
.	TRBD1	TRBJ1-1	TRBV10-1	CANRTGGRTEAFF	TGCGCCAACCGGACAGGGGGCCGGACTGAAGCTTTCTTT
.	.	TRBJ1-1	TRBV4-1	CASSRRGEGLMNTEAFF	TGCGCCAGCAGCCGTCGGGGGGAGGGCCTCATGAACACTGAAGCTTTCTTT
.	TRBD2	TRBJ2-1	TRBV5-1	CASSWTTSGGAGNEQFF	TGCGCCAGCAGCTGGACAACTAGCGGGGGGGCTGGTAATGAGCAGTTCTTC
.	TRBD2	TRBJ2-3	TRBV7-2	CASSLASGGTDTQYF	TGTGCCAGCAGCTTAGCTAGCGGGGGAACAGATACGCAGTATTTT
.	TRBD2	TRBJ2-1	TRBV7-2	CASSFPSGGGNEQFF	TGTGCCAGCAGCTTTCCCAGCGGGGGGGGGAATGAGCAGTTCTTC
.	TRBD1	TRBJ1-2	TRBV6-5	CASSLLGTDYGYTF	TGTGCCAGCAGCCTCCTCGGGACAGACTATGGCTACACCTTC
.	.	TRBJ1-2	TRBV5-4	CASSAGPYGYTF	TGTGCCAGCAGCGCGGGCCCCTATGGCTACACCTTC
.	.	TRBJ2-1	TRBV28	CASSFEFAGPYNEQFF	TGTGCCAGCAGTTTTGAGTTTGCGGGACCCTACAATGAGCAGTTCTTC
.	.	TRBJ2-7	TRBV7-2	CASSLVVVSYEQYF	TGTGCCAGCAGCTTAGTAGTAGTCTCCTACGAGCAGTACTTC
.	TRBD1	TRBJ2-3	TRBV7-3	CASSLDRGRDTQYF	TGTGCCAGCAGCCTAGACAGGGGGCGAGATACGCAGTATTTT
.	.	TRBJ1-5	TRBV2	CASSGDSGGNQPQHF	TGTGCCAGCAGCGGGGACTCTGGGGGCAATCAGCCCCAGCATTTT